This passage covers 10 T cell receptor beta chains from one sample sequenced in a study of T cells after yellow fever vaccination. TCRdb reprocessed the 5' RACE reads with MiXCR, giving one entry per CDR3 protein. The table shows 300,000 or so distinct CDR3 sequences, with 3% to 4.5% occurring only once. The starting material was PBMCs, obtained 5 days after the yellow fever booster vaccination. The receptors come from a man between 18 and 29 years old who received the YFV17D yellow fever vaccine.

This clonotype was observed many times. The chain couples TRBV20-1 to TRBJ2-3; tentatively, D is TRBD1 or TRBD2 (6 bases each). V was cut by 5 bases and J by 4 bases, with 13 bases left in between. Per germline, CDR1 DFQATT and CDR2 SNEGSKA (reference sequence). The CDR3 contains 13 residues. CDR3 residues: CSALPRGPDTQYF. CDR3 bases: TGCAGTGCTCTCCCCCGGGGGCCAGATACGCAGTATTTT.

The chain joins TRBV7-9 to TRBJ2-7; possibly TRBD1 for D (5 bases). Trimming cost V 5 bases and J 4 bases, with 15 bases left between them. Looked up from germline, CDR1 is SEHNR and CDR2 is FQNEAQ (reference sequence). This CDR3 is 14 amino acids long. The CDR3 is CASSHLRGPYEQYV. The DNA for the CDR3 is TGTGCCAGCAGCCACCTTAGGGGTCCGTACGAGCAGTACGTC.

This chain links TRBV30 with TRBJ2-5, with 9 bases lining up with TRBD2. Germline lookup yields CDR1 GTSNPN and CDR2 SVGIG (reference sequence). Losses at the gene ends were 3 bases for V and 2 bases for J; bases not matched to a gene: 7. The CDR3 has 15 residues. The CDR3 region has the DNA TGTGCCTGGAGACCATTGAGCGGGGGGCAAGAGACCCAGTACTTC. Protein: CAWRPLSGGQETQYF. Together with reference TRBV30 and TRBJ2-5, the CDR3 gives the full variable domain: SQTIHQWPATLVQPVGSPLSLECTVEGTSNPNLYWYRQAAGRGLQLLFYSVGIGQISSEVPQNLSASRPQDRQFILSSKKLLLSDSGFYLCAWRPLSGGQETQYFGPGTRLLVL.

This clonotype was recorded many times. The CDR3 nucleotides are TGCGCCAGCAGCTTGGGGCCCGGGACAGGGGACGGCTACACCTTC. It is translated as CASSLGPGTGDGYTF. V gene TRBV5-1 combines with J gene TRBJ1-2; 10 bases line up with TRBD1. V was clipped by 0 bases and J by 8 bases; unmatched bases: 7. Germline V lookup: CDR1 SGHRS, CDR2 YFSETQ. This CDR3 comprises 15 residues.

The rearrangement links TRBV19 to TRBJ1-5; D gene uncertain. Trimming took 3 bases from V and 4 from J, leaving 13 bases between them. CDR1 is LNHDA, CDR2 SQIVND, per germline (reference sequence). CDR3 length: 15 amino acids. The DNA of the CDR3 is TGTGCCAGTAGTATGGTGACGGATCAGAATCAGCCCCAGCATTTT. Amino acid sequence: CASSMVTDQNQPQHF.

This clonotype was seen only a few times. The J gene is TRBJ1-2, the V gene TRBV4-3; D not certain. In germline, CDR1 is LGHNA, CDR2 YSLEER. The ends were cut back, 0 bases at V and 4 bases at J, with 12 bases in the middle. CDR3 length: 15 amino acids. CDR3 in DNA: TGCGCCAGCAGCCAAGACGGGAACAGAGCCTATGGCTACACCTTC. The encoded protein is CASSQDGNRAYGYTF.

This clonotype showed up just a few times. The rearrangement uses TRBV4-1 and TRBJ2-3; 9 nucleotides align to TRBD1. The trim removed 0 bases at V and 5 bases at J, leaving 6 bases unmatched. This CDR3 is 16 amino acids long. In germline, CDR1 is MGHRA, CDR2 YSYEKL. DNA of the CDR3: TGCGCCAGCAGCCAAGATCACAGGGGGCTGGGAGATACGCAGTATTTT. Its translation is CASSQDHRGLGDTQYF.

In this sample, this clonotype turned up many times. The CDR3 nucleotides are TGTGCCAGCAGTATTAACACTGAAGCTTTCTTT. It is translated as CASSINTEAFF. The chain recombines TRBV5-5 with TRBJ1-1; D gene uncertain. V was pared by 5 bases and J by 2 bases, with 4 bases between. Germline V gene data show CDR1 as SGHKS and CDR2 as YYEKEE (reference sequence). The CDR3 sequence is 11 residues long. Full variable domain (outside the CDR3, taken from reference TRBV5-5 and TRBJ1-1): DAGVTQSPTHLIKTRGQQVTLRCSPISGHKSVSWYQQVLGQGPQFIFQYYEKEERGRGNFPDRFSARQFPNYSSELNVNALLLGDSALYLCASSINTEAFFGQGTRLTVV.

In this sample, this clonotype turned up many times. The gene calls are TRBV11-2 and TRBJ1-4; no reliable D call. The CDR3 length is 15 residues. V was shortened by 4 bases and J by 3 bases, with 12 bases between the two germline ends. Germline V gene sequence: CDR1 SGHAT, CDR2 FQNNGV. The CDR3 sequence: CASSSSYTPNEKLFF. CDR3 bases: TGTGCCAGCAGCTCGAGCTACACTCCTAATGAAAAACTGTTTTTT.

At least ten counts were recorded for this clonotype. The CDR3 DNA sequence: TGCGCCAGCAGTGAGGGTGCCGGGGAGCTGTTTTTT. Protein product: CASSEGAGELFF. The V gene is TRBV23-1, the J gene TRBJ2-2; D might be TRBD2 (5 bases). Being an ORF, TRBV23-1 has a function that is uncertain. V dropped 5 bases and J dropped 6 bases, with 7 bases sitting between them. The CDR3 consists of 12 residues.